The count of the clone carrying this T cell receptor (beta chain) is one. What it recognizes is unknown. Before treatment, baseline tumor tissue was collected for sequencing. This entry comes from a study of circulating tumor DNA in untreated peripheral T-cell lymphoma. Study results and limitations: In around 80% of patients, tumor-specific clonotypes were identified.

Assay: immunoSEQ multiplex PCR; the TCRdb copy retains only in-frame clones and omits some. This table has about 2,400 clones, approximately 78% appearing once. Sequencing input: tumor tissue. The receptor was derived from a human donor with peripheral T-cell lymphoma.

The CDR3, as DNA: TGTGCCAGCAGTCCAGGGAACCGCTACGAGCAGTACTTC. Translating gives CASSPGNRYEQYF. The chain combines TRBV6-8 with TRBJ2-7; the D gene is possibly TRBD1 (5 bases). CDR3 length: 13 residues. Per germline, CDR1 MNHGY and CDR2 SAAAGT. Trimming pared 5 bases from V and 3 bases from J, leaving 11 bases between.